This T cell receptor beta chain was obtained from a study of breast tumors, draining lymph nodes, adjacent tissues. This clonotype was seen ten or more times. Its antigen is not identified. Regarding the study as a whole: Tumor T cell lymph node origin was a supported hypothesis, not proven. The data were judged consistent with most tumor T cells coming from lymph node and expanding in tumor. Tumor TCR diversity was below lymph nodes but above nontumor tissue. Compared with basal-like, luminal-like tumors shared significantly more repertoire with nontumor tissue.

From the multiplex PCR reads, TCRdb called clonotypes with MiXCR, one entry per CDR3 protein. The table records roughly 70,000 distinct CDR3 sequences, over 40% of them present only once. The receptor was derived from a female donor with breast cancer. Some clones in this sample may be carry-over from other donors' samples. Material for sequencing was breast tumor tissue.

The DNA for the CDR3 is TGTGCCAGCAGCTTAGTGAGGTACAATGAGCAGTTCTTC. Its translation: CASSLVRYNEQFF. This chain links TRBV7-3 with TRBJ2-1; D is unresolved. V was shortened by 2 bases and J by 4 bases, with 6 bases between the two germline ends. Germline loops: CDR1 SGHTA, CDR2 FQGTGA. This CDR3 spans 13 amino acids.